This T cell receptor (beta chain) is drawn from a study of T cells in tuberculosis. Germline V gene lookup returns CDR1 LNHDA and CDR2 SQIVND (reference sequence). This CDR3 is 15 amino acids long. V lost 4 bases to trimming and J lost 0 bases, with 10 bases between them. Concerning this clone itself: Its antigen is not known.

Clones were read by immunoSEQ multiplex PCR, and TCRdb kept only the in-frame ones, dropping some. The table has about 30,000 clones, over 95% seen once. Unsorted cryopreserved PBMC were sequenced, averaging around 100,000 T cells per clinical donor. Study observations and caveats: Smaller alpha distances in active tuberculosis partly reflected shorter CDR3-alpha lengths. Samples were chosen by availability of cryopreserved specimens.

The chain employs TRBV19 and TRBJ1-5; a possible D gene is TRBD1 (5 bases). The sequenced sample consisted of PBMCs. The origin of this receptor is a donor aged 10-29 years with latent tuberculosis or without tuberculosis infection. The CDR3: CASSTTEYSNQPQHF. The CDR3 DNA sequence: TGTGCCAGTAGTACGACAGAATATAGCAATCAGCCCCAGCATTTT.